The 21 T cell receptor beta chains below come from one sample, sequenced in a study of T cell changes during pregnancy in multiple sclerosis. This table comes from immunoSEQ multiplex PCR, and its TCRdb copy is limited to in-frame clones, with some not included. The sample has over 45,000 clones, approximately 90% seen once. The sequences come from peripheral blood, collected in the first trimester of pregnancy. Receptors originate from a female donor in good health, enrolled as a control in a pregnancy study.

V and J are TRBV9 and TRBJ2-3, with TRBD2 matching 7 bases. This CDR3 comprises 17 residues. Germline-derived CDR1 and CDR2 are SGDLS and YYNGEE. V was clipped by 4 bases and J by 0 bases; unmatched bases: 11. The CDR3 nucleotides are TGTGCCAGCAGCTTCCGACCGGGGCGGGGGAGCACAGATACGCAGTATTTT. Translation: CASSFRPGRGSTDTQYF.

V usage is TRBV10-3 and J usage is TRBJ2-5, with D tentatively TRBD2 (6 bases). Germline-derived CDR1 and CDR2 are ENHRY and SYGVKD. V was clipped by 1 base and J by 4 bases, with 10 bases between them. There are 14 residues in the CDR3. The CDR3 region has the DNA TGTGCCATCAGTGAGTTCGGGAGTGGAGAGACCCAGTACTTC. Translating it yields CAISEFGSGETQYF.

The chain uses TRBV29-1 and TRBJ2-5, with D perhaps TRBD1 (6 bases). Trimming removed 4 bases at V and 2 bases at J, with 14 bases between. The germline CDR1 and CDR2 sequences are SQVTM and ANQGSEA. The CDR3 has 14 amino acids. The CDR3 loop is CSVGRQAHQETQYF. CDR3 sequence (DNA): TGCAGCGTTGGGCGACAGGCCCATCAAGAGACCCAGTACTTC.

The V call is TRBV5-4, the J call TRBJ2-7; possibly TRBD2 for D (6 bases). Germline lookup yields CDR1 SGHNT and CDR2 YYREEE (reference sequence). This CDR3 has 16 amino acids. V was pared by 3 bases and J by 2 bases, with 18 bases between. The CDR3 reads CASSSGLLNGPYEQYF. The CDR3 coding sequence is TGTGCCAGCAGCTCGGGACTTCTCAACGGCCCCTACGAGCAGTACTTC.

The chain recombines TRBV7-8 with TRBJ2-3; 7 bases match TRBD2. There are 16 residues in the CDR3. From germline, CDR1 is SGHVS and CDR2 FQNEAQ. V shed 4 bases and J 3 bases; nucleotides not matched to a gene: 10. The CDR3 region is CASSYPLAGGTDTQYF. The CDR3 DNA follows: TGTGCCAGCAGCTACCCGTTAGCGGGCGGGACAGATACGCAGTATTTT. Supplemented by reference TRBV7-8 and TRBJ2-3, the full variable domain reads GAGVSQSPRYKVAKRGQDVALRCDPISGHVSLFWYQQALGQGPEFLTYFQNEAQLDKSGLPSDRFFAERPEGSVSTLKIQRTQQEDSAVYLCASSYPLAGGTDTQYFGPGTRLTVL.

In this sample, this clone turned up a few times. The chain employs TRBV30 and TRBJ1-1; D gene unclear. V dropped 0 bases and J dropped 1 base, with 6 bases sitting between them. In germline, CDR1 is GTSNPN, CDR2 SVGIG (reference sequence). The CDR3 is 13 amino acids. The CDR3 DNA is TGTGCCTGGAGTGTAGGAGGGAACACTGAAGCTTTCTTT. Translation: CAWSVGGNTEAFF.

V is TRBV2 and J is TRBJ1-1; 11 bases are a match to TRBD1. J gave up 5 bases and V 6 bases, and 5 bases lay outside the gene matches. Germline V lookup: CDR1 SNHLY, CDR2 FYNNEI. The CDR3 sequence is 14 residues long. As DNA, the CDR3 is TGTGCCAGCAGCGGGACAGGGGGAGGGACTGAAGCTTTCTTT. This gives the protein CASSGTGGGTEAFF.

The V and J genes are TRBV30 and TRBJ1-5, with D perhaps TRBD1 (5 bases). V was clipped by 5 bases and J by 7 bases, with 12 bases between them. CDR1 is GTSNPN, CDR2 SVGIG, per germline (reference sequence). CDR3 length: 12 amino acids. The CDR3 sequence: CAWGAGKQPQHF. DNA for the CDR3: TGTGCCTGGGGGGCGGGGAAGCAGCCCCAGCATTTT.

The rearrangement links TRBV2 to TRBJ1-5, with D possibly TRBD1 on 5 matching bases. Per the germline V gene, CDR1 is SNHLY and CDR2 is FYNNEI. V was shortened by 7 bases and J by 7 bases, with 23 bases between the two germline ends. The CDR3 sequence is 16 residues long. Written as DNA, the CDR3 is TGTGCCAGCACCCATAGGGGAATCCTAAACGGCCAGCCCCAGCATTTT. This gives the protein CASTHRGILNGQPQHF.

The rearrangement uses TRBV4-2 and TRBJ2-1, with a weak D call TRBD2 (5 bases). This CDR3 comprises 16 residues. Trimming shortened V by 1 base and J by 5 bases, and 15 bases separated the two germline ends. Germline V gene lookup returns CDR1 LGHNA and CDR2 YNFKEQ. CDR3 in amino acids: CASSQGMGRDHNEQFF. The CDR3 DNA reads TGTGCCAGCAGCCAAGGTATGGGGAGAGATCACAATGAGCAGTTCTTC.

The chain links TRBV7-9 to TRBJ2-1, with 15 bases identical to TRBD2. The V gene's germline CDR1 is SEHNR and CDR2 FQNEAQ (reference sequence). The CDR3 is made up of 19 amino acids. The V and J ends lost 4 bases and 10 bases, in that order; junction bases with no gene match: 17. CDR3 bases: TGTGCCAGCAGCTCGGGACTAGCGGGAGGTTTTTTTGAAATCAGCGAGCAGTTCTTC. The encoded protein is CASSSGLAGGFFEISEQFF.

Here the CDR3 reads CASSSQITDRLYGYTF. CDR3 coding DNA: TGTGCCAGCAGTTCTCAGATAACCGACAGATTGTATGGCTACACCTTC. This chain links TRBV6-5 with TRBJ1-2; the D gene is possibly TRBD1 (5 bases). Per the germline V gene, CDR1 is MNHEY and CDR2 is SVGAGI. Trimming pared 4 bases from V and 5 bases from J, leaving 20 bases between. The CDR3 is 16 residues long.

The chain employs TRBV27 and TRBJ1-2; D call uncertain. The CDR3 length is 13 residues. Per the germline V gene, CDR1 is MNHEY and CDR2 is SMNVEV (reference sequence). V shed 3 bases and J shed 8 bases, with 13 bases lying between them. Here the CDR3 DNA reads TGTGCCAGCAGTTTTGGCGGGGTGGCGGGCTACACCTTC. Translation: CASSFGGVAGYTF.

CDR3 region: CASRTLAGDTDTQYF. As DNA, the CDR3 is TGTGCCAGCAGGACACTAGCGGGGGACACAGATACGCAGTATTTT. The rearrangement joins TRBV6-5 to TRBJ2-3, with 11 bases identical to TRBD2. The CDR3 loop spans 15 amino acids. Germline V lookup: CDR1 MNHEY, CDR2 SVGAGI. V shed 6 bases and J 2 bases; nucleotides not matched to a gene: 4.

V is TRBV28 and J is TRBJ1-2; weak D call: TRBD1 (6 bases). Trimming cost V 2 bases and J 2 bases, with 12 bases left between them. The CDR3 contains 15 residues. The germline V gene has CDR1 MDHEN and CDR2 SYDVKM. CDR3 in amino acids: CASSLGGGRNYGYTF. CDR3 nucleotides: TGTGCCAGCAGTTTAGGGGGCGGGAGAAACTATGGCTACACCTTC.

V is TRBV4-1 and J is TRBJ1-1; D gene uncertain. The CDR3 length is 14 residues. Trimming removed 4 bases from V and 0 bases from J, with 9 bases in between. Germline CDR1 and CDR2: MGHRA and YSYEKL. The CDR3 DNA sequence: TGCGCCAGCAGCCGCGATCTTCTGAACACTGAAGCTTTCTTT. Translated: CASSRDLLNTEAFF.

The CDR3 sequence: CSVEDTTGDDYQETQYF. The CDR3, as DNA: TGCAGCGTTGAAGACACAACGGGGGACGATTACCAAGAGACCCAGTACTTC. The chain is built from TRBV29-1 and TRBJ2-5; weak D call: TRBD2 (6 bases). The CDR3 covers 17 residues. The V gene's germline CDR1 is SQVTM and CDR2 ANQGSEA. Trimming pared 0 bases from V and 0 bases from J, leaving 17 bases between.

The genes are TRBV30 and TRBJ1-1, with D unclear. The germline gives CDR1 GTSNPN, CDR2 SVGIG (reference sequence). The ends were cut back, 0 bases at V and 1 base at J, with 12 bases in the middle. The length of the CDR3 is 15 residues. This CDR3 is CAWSVRGRPNTEAFF. CDR3 bases: TGTGCCTGGAGTGTAAGAGGGCGGCCGAACACTGAAGCTTTCTTT.

The chain links TRBV5-1 to TRBJ2-7; tentative D call: TRBD1 (7 bases). Germline CDR1 reads SGHRS; CDR2 reads YFSETQ. The CDR3 sequence is 15 residues long. The V end was cut by 0 bases, the J end by 5 bases, with 15 bases between. The CDR3 DNA reads TGCGCCAGCAGCTTGGCTGGCAGGGGGGCGAACGAGCAGTACTTC. Translating it yields CASSLAGRGANEQYF.

The V gene is TRBV7-2, the J gene TRBJ1-1; 8 bases map to TRBD1. Germline V gene sequence: CDR1 SGHTA, CDR2 FQGNSA. The V segment lost 5 bases and the J segment 5 bases; nucleotides outside the gene matches: 10. The CDR3 spans 15 residues. This chain's CDR3 is CASSRRIQGATEAFF. CDR3 bases: TGTGCCAGCAGCCGCCGTATCCAGGGGGCAACTGAAGCTTTCTTT.

Here the CDR3 reads CASSRQGMKNIQYF. CDR3 DNA: TGTGCCAGCAGTCGACAGGGGATGAAAAACATTCAGTACTTC. This rearrangement joins TRBV7-2 to TRBJ2-4, with 8 bases identical to TRBD1. The CDR3 is 14 residues long. Trimming removed 6 bases from V and 4 bases from J; junction bases left unmatched: 5. Per the germline V gene, CDR1 is SGHTA and CDR2 is FQGNSA.